This T cell receptor (beta chain) derives from a study of cytomegalovirus exposure and HLA in healthy donors. Study-wide points: Another analysis was done later, and it associated 15,000 to 20,000 TCR beta sequences with HLA alleles at 0.05 false discovery rate. A later analysis found common viral pathogens apparently linked to several of the most significant clusters.

Primers for the PCR totalled 60 Vbeta and 13 Jbeta. Measured with immunoSEQ multiplex PCR; TCRdb has only the in-frame clones, and not every one. The sample lists some 200,000 clones; about 90% were seen once. A word on this clone: Its antigen is still unknown.

V lost 6 bases to trimming and J lost 6 bases, with 21 bases between them. The CDR3 consists of 16 residues. From germline, CDR1 is MNHNY and CDR2 SVGAGI (reference sequence). The chain has TRBV6-6 and TRBJ2-4; a weak D match, TRBD1 (6 bases). The sequence was obtained from a girl younger than two in good health and CMV-seronegative. The source material was PBMCs. The CDR3 bases are TGTGCCAGCAGCCCCTACGAAGTCAGGGGACGAAACATTCAGTACTTC. As protein: CASSPYEVRGRNIQYF.